This is a list of T cell receptor beta chains from one sample in a study of T cells expressing NK-cell markers. TCRdb reprocessed the 5' RACE reads and reports one entry per CDR3 protein, with no DNA. The table lists about 410,000 distinct CDR3 sequences, with around 10% in the top ten. Source material: blood T cells: a sorted CD56 or NKG2C T cell subset, CD4+ or CD8+ T cells, or bulk PBMC T cells (not recorded which). The origin of the receptors is a woman between 45 and 60 years old in good health. Both conserved end residues are part of each CDR3. Each record gives: J gene, CDR3 length, V gene, CDR3 protein.

j_call: TRBJ2-1; cdr3_length: 14; v_call: TRBV27; cdr3_aa: CASSLVFSAYEQFF
j_call: TRBJ2-2; cdr3_length: 13; v_call: TRBV21-1; cdr3_aa: CDQWGWDSGELFF
j_call: TRBJ2-2; cdr3_length: 12; v_call: TRBV10-3; cdr3_aa: CAISHLVGELFF
j_call: TRBJ2-5; cdr3_length: 16; v_call: TRBV5-1; cdr3_aa: CASSSGTYRYQETQYF
j_call: TRBJ2-3; cdr3_length: 15; v_call: TRBV11-2; cdr3_aa: CASSPRTGPTDTQYF
j_call: TRBJ1-1; cdr3_length: 13; v_call: TRBV5-6; cdr3_aa: CASSWLTGGEAFF
j_call: TRBJ2-3; cdr3_length: 17; v_call: TRBV21-1; cdr3_aa: CASSKSRAGGAADTQYF
j_call: TRBJ2-2; cdr3_length: 19; v_call: TRBV11-2; cdr3_aa: CASTPTGREPQSNTGELFF
j_call: TRBJ2-7; cdr3_length: 14; v_call: TRBV20-1; cdr3_aa: CSARHTGSSYEQYF
j_call: TRBJ2-1; cdr3_length: 15; v_call: TRBV19; cdr3_aa: CASSIVGGRYNEQFF
j_call: TRBJ1-2; cdr3_length: 15; v_call: TRBV10-3; cdr3_aa: CAIRPSGSPGDGYTF
j_call: TRBJ2-1; cdr3_length: 15; v_call: TRBV29-1; cdr3_aa: CSVEEGTSGINEQFF
j_call: TRBJ2-2; cdr3_length: 14; v_call: TRBV20-1; cdr3_aa: CSATRDSWTGELFF
j_call: TRBJ2-1; cdr3_length: 15; v_call: TRBV5-1; cdr3_aa: CASSYRLASYNEQFF
j_call: TRBJ2-1; cdr3_length: 17; v_call: TRBV7-9; cdr3_aa: CASSLVPGLADYNEQFF
j_call: TRBJ2-7; cdr3_length: 18; v_call: TRBV13; cdr3_aa: CASSLESRLAGGSYEQYF
j_call: TRBJ2-2; cdr3_length: 18; v_call: TRBV20-1; cdr3_aa: CSARDHGGATRNTGELFF
j_call: TRBJ1-2; cdr3_length: 15; v_call: TRBV15; cdr3_aa: CATSRDRSWGDGYTF
j_call: TRBJ2-7; cdr3_length: 13; v_call: TRBV12-3/TRBV12-4; cdr3_aa: CASSLDRGLGQYF
j_call: TRBJ2-1; cdr3_length: 16; v_call: TRBV25-1; cdr3_aa: CASSEFEGSSYNEQFF
j_call: TRBJ2-2; cdr3_length: 13; v_call: TRBV5-1; cdr3_aa: CASSLAGTGELFF
j_call: TRBJ1-5; cdr3_length: 13; v_call: TRBV30; cdr3_aa: CAWSDGDYQPQHF